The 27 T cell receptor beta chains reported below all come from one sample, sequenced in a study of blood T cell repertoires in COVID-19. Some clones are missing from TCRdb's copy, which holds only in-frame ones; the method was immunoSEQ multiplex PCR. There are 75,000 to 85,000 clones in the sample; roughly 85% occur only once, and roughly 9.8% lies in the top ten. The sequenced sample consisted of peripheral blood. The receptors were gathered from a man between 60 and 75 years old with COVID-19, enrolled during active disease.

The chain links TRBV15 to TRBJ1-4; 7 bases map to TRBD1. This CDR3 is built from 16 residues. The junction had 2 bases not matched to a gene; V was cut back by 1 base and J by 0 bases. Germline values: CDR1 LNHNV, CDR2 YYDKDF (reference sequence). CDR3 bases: TGTGCCACCAGCAGAGGTCAGGGGGCAACTAATGAAAAACTGTTTTTT. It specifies CATSRGQGATNEKLFF.

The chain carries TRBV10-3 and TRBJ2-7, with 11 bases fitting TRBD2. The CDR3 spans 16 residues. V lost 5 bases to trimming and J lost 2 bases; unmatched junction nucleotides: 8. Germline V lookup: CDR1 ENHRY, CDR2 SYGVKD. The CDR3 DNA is TGTGCCATCAGTCTCCCTAGCGGGAGGACAACCTACGAGCAGTACTTC. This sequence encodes CAISLPSGRTTYEQYF.

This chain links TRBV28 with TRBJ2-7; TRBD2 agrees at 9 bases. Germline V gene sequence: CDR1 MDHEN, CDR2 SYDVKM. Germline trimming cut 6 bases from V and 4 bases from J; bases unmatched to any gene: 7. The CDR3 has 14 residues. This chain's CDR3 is CASRGSGSKYEQYF. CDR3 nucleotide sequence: TGTGCCAGCAGGGGTAGCGGGAGTAAGTACGAGCAGTACTTC. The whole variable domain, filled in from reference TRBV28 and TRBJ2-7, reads DVKVTQSSRYLVKRTGEKVFLECVQDMDHENMFWYRQDPGLGLRLIYFSYDVKMKEKGDIPEGYSVSREKKERFSLILESASTNQTSMYLCASRGSGSKYEQYFGPGTRLTVT.

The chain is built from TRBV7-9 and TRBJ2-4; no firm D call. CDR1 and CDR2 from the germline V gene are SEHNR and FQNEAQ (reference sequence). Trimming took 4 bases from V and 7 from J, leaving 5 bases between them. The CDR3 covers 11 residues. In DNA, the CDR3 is TGTGCCAGCAGCTCCCAGAACATTCAGTACTTC. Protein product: CASSSQNIQYF.

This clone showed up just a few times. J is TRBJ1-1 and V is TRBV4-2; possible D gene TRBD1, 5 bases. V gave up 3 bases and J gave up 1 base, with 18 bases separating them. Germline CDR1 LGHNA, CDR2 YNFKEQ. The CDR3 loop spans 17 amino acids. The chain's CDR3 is CASSHTGWLNPNTEAFF. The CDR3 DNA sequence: TGTGCCAGCAGCCATACAGGTTGGCTCAACCCGAACACTGAAGCTTTCTTT.

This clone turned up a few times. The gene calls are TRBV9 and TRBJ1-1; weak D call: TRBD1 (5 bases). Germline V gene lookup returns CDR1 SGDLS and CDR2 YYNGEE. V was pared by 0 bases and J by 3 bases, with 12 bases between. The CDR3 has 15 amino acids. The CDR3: CASSVAGHMDTEAFF. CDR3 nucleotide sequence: TGTGCCAGCAGCGTAGCAGGGCACATGGACACTGAAGCTTTCTTT.

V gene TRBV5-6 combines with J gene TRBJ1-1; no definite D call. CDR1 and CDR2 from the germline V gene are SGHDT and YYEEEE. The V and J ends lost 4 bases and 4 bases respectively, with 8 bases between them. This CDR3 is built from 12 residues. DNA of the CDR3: TGTGCCAGCAGCAGGGAGGGCACTGAAGCTTTCTTT. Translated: CASSREGTEAFF.

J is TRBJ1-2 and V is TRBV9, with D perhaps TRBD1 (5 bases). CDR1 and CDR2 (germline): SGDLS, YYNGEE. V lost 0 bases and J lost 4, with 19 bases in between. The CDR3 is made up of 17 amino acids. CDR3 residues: CASSVGLSVRQPYGYTF. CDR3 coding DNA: TGTGCCAGCAGCGTAGGTCTGAGTGTGAGACAGCCCTATGGCTACACCTTC. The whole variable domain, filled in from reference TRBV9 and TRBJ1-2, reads DSGVTQTPKHLITATGQRVTLRCSPRSGDLSVYWYQQSLDQGLQFLIQYYNGEERAKGNILERFSAQQFPDLHSELNLSSLELGDSALYFCASSVGLSVRQPYGYTFGSGTRLTVV.

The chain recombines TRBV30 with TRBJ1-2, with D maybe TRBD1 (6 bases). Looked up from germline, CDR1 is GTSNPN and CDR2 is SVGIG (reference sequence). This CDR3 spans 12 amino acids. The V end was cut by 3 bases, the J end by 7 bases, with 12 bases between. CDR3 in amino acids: CAWSPTGLGYTF. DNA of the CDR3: TGTGCCTGGAGCCCCACAGGGCTTGGCTACACCTTC.

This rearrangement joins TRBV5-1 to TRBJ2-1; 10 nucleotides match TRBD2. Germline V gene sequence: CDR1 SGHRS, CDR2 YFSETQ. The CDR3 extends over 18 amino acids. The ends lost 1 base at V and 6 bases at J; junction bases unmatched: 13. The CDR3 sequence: CASSLLISAAGGPNEQFF. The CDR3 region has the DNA TGCGCCAGCAGCTTGCTCATCTCAGCAGCGGGAGGGCCCAATGAGCAGTTCTTC. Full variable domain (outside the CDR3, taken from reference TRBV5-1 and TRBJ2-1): KAGVTQTPRYLIKTRGQQVTLSCSPISGHRSVSWYQQTPGQGLQFLFEYFSETQRNKGNFPGRFSGRQFSNSRSEMNVSTLELGDSALYLCASSLLISAAGGPNEQFFGPGTRLTVL.

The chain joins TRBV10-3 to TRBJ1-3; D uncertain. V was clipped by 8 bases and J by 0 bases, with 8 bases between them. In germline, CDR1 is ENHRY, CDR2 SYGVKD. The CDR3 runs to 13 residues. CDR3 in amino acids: CAILAVSGNTIYF. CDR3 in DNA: TGTGCCATCTTGGCGGTCTCTGGAAACACCATATATTTT.

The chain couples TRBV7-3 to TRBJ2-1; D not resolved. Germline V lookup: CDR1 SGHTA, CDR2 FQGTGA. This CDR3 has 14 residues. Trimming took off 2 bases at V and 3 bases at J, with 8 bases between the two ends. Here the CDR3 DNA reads TGTGCCAGCAGCTTAGGAGAAATCTACAATGAGCAGTTCTTC. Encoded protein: CASSLGEIYNEQFF.

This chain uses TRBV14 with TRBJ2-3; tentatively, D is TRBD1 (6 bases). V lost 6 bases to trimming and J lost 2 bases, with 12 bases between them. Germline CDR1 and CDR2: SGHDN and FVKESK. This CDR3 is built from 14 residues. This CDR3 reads CASRTGTSTDTQYF. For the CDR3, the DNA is TGTGCCAGCAGGACCGGGACATCCACAGATACGCAGTATTTT. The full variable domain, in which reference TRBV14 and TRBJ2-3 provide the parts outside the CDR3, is EAGVTQFPSHSVIEKGQTVTLRCDPISGHDNLYWYRRVMGKEIKFLLHFVKESKQDESGMPNNRFLAERTGGTYSTLKVQPAELEDSGVYFCASRTGTSTDTQYFGPGTRLTVL.

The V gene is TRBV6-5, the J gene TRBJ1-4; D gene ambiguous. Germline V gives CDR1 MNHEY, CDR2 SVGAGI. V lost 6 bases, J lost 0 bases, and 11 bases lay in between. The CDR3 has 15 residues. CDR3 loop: CASRRTEATNEKLFF. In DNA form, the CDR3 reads TGTGCCAGCAGGAGAACAGAAGCAACTAATGAAAAACTGTTTTTT.

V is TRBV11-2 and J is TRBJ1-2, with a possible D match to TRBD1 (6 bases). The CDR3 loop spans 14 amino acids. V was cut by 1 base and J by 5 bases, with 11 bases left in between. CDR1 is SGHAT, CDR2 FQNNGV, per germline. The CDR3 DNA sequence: TGTGCCAGCAGCTTAGTGTCAGGGACATATGGCTACACCTTC. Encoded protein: CASSLVSGTYGYTF.

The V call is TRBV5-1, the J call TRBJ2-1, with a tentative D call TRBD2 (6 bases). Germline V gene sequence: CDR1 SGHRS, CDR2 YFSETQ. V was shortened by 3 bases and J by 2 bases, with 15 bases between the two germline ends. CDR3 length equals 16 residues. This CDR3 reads CASSYIPGVTYNEQFF. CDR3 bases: TGCGCCAGCAGCTACATACCGGGGGTGACCTACAATGAGCAGTTCTTC.

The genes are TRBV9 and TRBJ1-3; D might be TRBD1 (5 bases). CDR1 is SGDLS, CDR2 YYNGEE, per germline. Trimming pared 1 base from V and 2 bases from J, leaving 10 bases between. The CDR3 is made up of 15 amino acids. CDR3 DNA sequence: TGTGCCAGCAGCGTAATGTGGGGGGCTGGAAACACCATATATTTT. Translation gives CASSVMWGAGNTIYF.

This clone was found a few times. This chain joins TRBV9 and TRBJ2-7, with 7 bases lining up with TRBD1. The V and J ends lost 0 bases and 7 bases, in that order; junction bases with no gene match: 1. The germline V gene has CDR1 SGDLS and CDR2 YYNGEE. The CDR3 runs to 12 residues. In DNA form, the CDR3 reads TGTGCCAGCAGCGTAGTCAGGGGGGAGCAGTACTTC. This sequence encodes CASSVVRGEQYF.

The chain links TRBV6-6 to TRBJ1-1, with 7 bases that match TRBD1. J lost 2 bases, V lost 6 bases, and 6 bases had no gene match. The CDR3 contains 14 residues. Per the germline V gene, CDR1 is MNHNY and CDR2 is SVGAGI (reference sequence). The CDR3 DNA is TGTGCCAGCAGGTCCGGGACAGTCAACACTGAAGCTTTCTTT. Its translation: CASRSGTVNTEAFF.

CDR3 DNA sequence: TGTGCCACTCGGGCGGTAGGGGCGAACACTGAAGCTTTCTTT. This encodes CATRAVGANTEAFF. The rearrangement links TRBV19 to TRBJ1-1; D possibly corresponds to TRBD1 (5 bases). Trimming took 10 bases from V and 1 from J, leaving 16 bases between them. The CDR3 extends over 14 amino acids. Germline V lookup: CDR1 LNHDA, CDR2 SQIVND (reference sequence).

CDR3 sequence reads: CASSSGTAVKEAFF. The CDR3 region has the DNA TGTGCCAGCAGCTCCGGGACAGCGGTCAAGGAAGCTTTCTTT. The rearrangement joins TRBV7-9 to TRBJ1-1, with 7 bases matching TRBD1. The V gene end was trimmed by 4 bases and the J gene end by 8 bases; junction bases not matched to a gene: 10. This CDR3 comprises 14 residues. Germline CDR1 reads SEHNR; CDR2 reads FQNEAQ (reference sequence).

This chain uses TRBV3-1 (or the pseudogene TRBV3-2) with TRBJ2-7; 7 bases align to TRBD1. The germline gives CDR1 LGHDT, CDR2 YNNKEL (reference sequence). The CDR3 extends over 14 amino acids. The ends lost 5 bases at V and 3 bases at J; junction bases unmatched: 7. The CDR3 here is CASSNNRGVYEQYF. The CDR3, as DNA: TGTGCCAGCAGCAACAACAGGGGAGTCTACGAGCAGTACTTC.

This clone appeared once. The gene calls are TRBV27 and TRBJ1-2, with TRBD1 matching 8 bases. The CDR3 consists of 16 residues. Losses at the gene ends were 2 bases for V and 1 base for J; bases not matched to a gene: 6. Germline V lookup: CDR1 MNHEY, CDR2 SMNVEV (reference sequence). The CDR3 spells CASSLGAGQDNYGYTF. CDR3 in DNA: TGTGCCAGCAGTTTAGGTGCGGGACAGGATAACTATGGCTACACCTTC.

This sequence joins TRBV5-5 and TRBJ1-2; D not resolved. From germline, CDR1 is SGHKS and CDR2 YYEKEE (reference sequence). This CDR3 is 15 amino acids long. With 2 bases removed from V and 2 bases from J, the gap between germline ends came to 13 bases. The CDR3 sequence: CASSLGSYSNYGYTF. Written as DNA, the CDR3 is TGTGCCAGCAGCTTAGGATCTTACAGCAACTATGGCTACACCTTC.

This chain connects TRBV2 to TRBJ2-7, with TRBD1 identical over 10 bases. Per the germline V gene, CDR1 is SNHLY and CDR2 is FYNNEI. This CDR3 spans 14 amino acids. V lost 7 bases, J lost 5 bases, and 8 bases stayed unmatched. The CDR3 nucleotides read TGTGCCAGCAACCGGGACAGGGGTAGGAACGAGCAGTACTTC. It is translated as CASNRDRGRNEQYF.

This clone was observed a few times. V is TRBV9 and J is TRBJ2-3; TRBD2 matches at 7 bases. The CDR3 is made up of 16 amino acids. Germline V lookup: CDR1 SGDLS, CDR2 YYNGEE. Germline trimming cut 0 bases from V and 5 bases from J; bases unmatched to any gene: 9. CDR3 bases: TGTGCCAGCAGCGTAGCTTCAGGAGGGGAGGGAGATACGCAGTATTTT. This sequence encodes CASSVASGGEGDTQYF.

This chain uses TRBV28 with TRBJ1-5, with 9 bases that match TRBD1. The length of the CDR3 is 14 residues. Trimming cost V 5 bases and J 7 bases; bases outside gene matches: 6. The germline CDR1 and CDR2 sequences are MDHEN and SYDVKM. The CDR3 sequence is CASSAGTGKQPQHF. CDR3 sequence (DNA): TGTGCCAGCAGTGCTGGGACAGGGAAGCAGCCCCAGCATTTT. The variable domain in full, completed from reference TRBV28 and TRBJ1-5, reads DVKVTQSSRYLVKRTGEKVFLECVQDMDHENMFWYRQDPGLGLRLIYFSYDVKMKEKGDIPEGYSVSREKKERFSLILESASTNQTSMYLCASSAGTGKQPQHFGDGTRLSIL.